One sample yielded the 19 T cell receptor beta chains listed below, sequenced in a study of blood T cell repertoires in COVID-19. This table comes from immunoSEQ multiplex PCR, and its TCRdb copy is limited to in-frame clones, with some not included. The profile covers 200,000 to 300,000 clones, with over 80% appearing a single time and around 5.5% taken by the ten largest. The sequencing input was peripheral blood. Receptors originate from a human donor in a cohort sampled during active COVID-19.

The chain recombines TRBV29-1 with TRBJ2-1, with TRBD2 identical over 8 bases. V shed 7 bases, J shed 4 bases, and the junction held 24 bases outside the gene matches. The CDR3 spans 19 residues. Per the germline V gene, CDR1 is SQVTM and CDR2 is ANQGSEA. CDR3 in amino acids: CSAAPDRWESGGKYNEQFF. The CDR3 nucleotides read TGCAGCGCCGCACCCGACAGGTGGGAGTCGGGAGGGAAATACAATGAGCAGTTCTTC.

This clone was observed a single time. The rearrangement uses TRBV10-3 and TRBJ2-2, with 14 bases aligning to TRBD2. The CDR3 spans 16 residues. V shed 5 bases, J shed 7 bases, and the junction held 6 bases outside the gene matches. Germline V gene sequence: CDR1 ENHRY, CDR2 SYGVKD. The CDR3 DNA sequence: TGTGCCATCAGTACGACTAGCGGGGGGGCAGGCGGGGAGCTGTTTTTT. It encodes CAISTTSGGAGGELFF.

The chain is built from TRBV2 and TRBJ2-2; 11 bases map to TRBD1. The junction had 5 bases not matched to a gene; V was cut back by 6 bases and J by 2 bases. Germline V gene data show CDR1 as SNHLY and CDR2 as FYNNEI. CDR3 length: 16 residues. The CDR3 DNA reads TGTGCCAGCAGAGCCGGGACAGGGGGTAACACCGGGGAGCTGTTTTTT. Its protein product is CASRAGTGGNTGELFF.

This chain joins TRBV27 and TRBJ1-5; D unclear. V was cut by 3 bases and J by 6 bases, with 12 bases left in between. Germline CDR1 is MNHEY and CDR2 is SMNVEV (reference sequence). There are 14 residues in the CDR3. The CDR3 DNA follows: TGTGCCAGCAGTTTGAATGGCGGCGGTCAGCCCCAGCATTTT. Amino acid sequence: CASSLNGGGQPQHF.

The CDR3 spells CASSLSSMNTEAFF. The CDR3 DNA follows: TGTGCCAGCAGTTTGAGCTCTATGAACACTGAAGCTTTCTTT. The chain is built from TRBV27 and TRBJ1-1; D gene uncertain. Per germline, CDR1 MNHEY and CDR2 SMNVEV (reference sequence). The CDR3 spans 14 residues. Trimming stripped 3 bases from V and 0 bases from J, with 8 bases between.

The chain combines TRBV6-6 with TRBJ1-6, with TRBD1 matching over 9 bases. Germline loops: CDR1 MNHNY, CDR2 SVGAGI (reference sequence). The CDR3 covers 16 residues. The V and J ends lost 5 bases and 7 bases, in that order; junction bases with no gene match: 9. The CDR3: CASSPRTGGQNSPLHF. The CDR3 coding sequence is TGTGCCAGCAGTCCCCGAACAGGGGGCCAGAATTCACCCCTCCACTTT.

The rearrangement joins TRBV30 to TRBJ2-2; 7 bases are a match to TRBD1. The V gene's germline CDR1 is GTSNPN and CDR2 SVGIG (reference sequence). V gave up 5 bases and J gave up 7 bases; unmatched junction bases: 7. The CDR3 covers 13 residues. Written as DNA, the CDR3 is TGTGCCTGGGACAGGGTCGTTGGCGGGGAGCTGTTTTTT. Translation gives CAWDRVVGGELFF.

This clone was seen a few times. This sequence joins TRBV11-3 and TRBJ1-4; D gene ambiguous. Trimming shortened V by 4 bases and J by 5 bases, and 11 bases separated the two germline ends. The CDR3 is 14 residues long. CDR1 SGHNT and CDR2 YENEEA come from the germline V gene. The chain's CDR3 is CASSSELPNEKLFF. In nucleotides, the CDR3 is TGTGCCAGCAGCTCCGAGCTCCCCAATGAAAAACTGTTTTTT.

The chain has TRBV5-4 and TRBJ2-1; TRBD2 agrees at 7 bases. CDR3 length equals 13 residues. In germline, CDR1 is SGHNT, CDR2 YYREEE (reference sequence). Trimming cost V 6 bases and J 6 bases; bases outside gene matches: 6. The DNA of the CDR3 is TGTGCCAGCACCCTAGCGGATCGCAATGAGCAGTTCTTC. Amino acids: CASTLADRNEQFF.

This chain joins TRBV29-1 and TRBJ1-3, with 9 bases aligning to TRBD1. V dropped 5 bases and J dropped 0; count of bases not matched to a gene: 5. CDR3 length equals 15 residues. Per the germline V gene, CDR1 is SQVTM and CDR2 is ANQGSEA. CDR3: CSVSPGQGSGNTIYF. CDR3 DNA: TGCAGCGTTTCCCCGGGACAGGGCTCTGGAAACACCATATATTTT.

The rearrangement joins TRBV5-6 to TRBJ2-7; D possibly corresponds to TRBD1 (6 bases). This CDR3 has 14 residues. Germline V lookup: CDR1 SGHDT, CDR2 YYEEEE. V shed 3 bases and J shed 5 bases, with 15 bases lying between them. CDR3 bases: TGTGCCAGCAGCTCCGCAGGGGTTTGGAACGAGCAGTACTTC. Translated, it gives CASSSAGVWNEQYF. The full variable domain, rest sourced from reference TRBV5-6 and TRBJ2-7, is DAGVTQSPTHLIKTRGQQVTLRCSPKSGHDTVSWYQQALGQGPQFIFQYYEEEERQRGNFPDRFSGHQFPNYSSELNVNALLLGDSALYLCASSSAGVWNEQYFGPGTRLTVT.

This rearrangement joins TRBV27 to TRBJ1-6; TRBD1 agrees at 8 bases. The V segment lost 3 bases and the J segment 2 bases; nucleotides outside the gene matches: 0. The CDR3 sequence is 15 residues long. Germline V CDR1 and CDR2: MNHEY, SMNVEV (reference sequence). This CDR3 is CASSLTGAYNSPLHF. The CDR3 DNA is TGTGCCAGCAGTTTGACAGGGGCCTATAATTCACCCCTCCACTTT.

V usage is TRBV6-5 and J usage is TRBJ2-1, with D possibly being TRBD1 (5 bases). Germline CDR1 MNHEY, CDR2 SVGAGI. The CDR3 runs 13 residues. V was cut by 7 bases and J by 5 bases, with 12 bases left in between. CDR3: CASIRTWDNEQFF. In nucleotides, the CDR3 is TGTGCCAGCATCAGGACATGGGACAATGAGCAGTTCTTC.

The CDR3 DNA follows: TGCAGCGTTGCCCAGCCCGTCCTAGCGGGGGCCGGCGGAACCGGGGAGCTGTTTTTT. This codes for CSVAQPVLAGAGGTGELFF. The J gene is TRBJ2-2, the V gene TRBV29-1, with TRBD2 identical over 10 bases. Germline V CDR1 and CDR2: SQVTM, ANQGSEA. This CDR3 region has 19 residues. V was pared by 4 bases and J by 5 bases, with 19 bases of the junction left unmatched.

The rearrangement links TRBV7-9 to TRBJ1-1, with TRBD1 identical over 8 bases. CDR3 length equals 13 residues. V lost 3 bases to trimming and J lost 9 bases; unmatched junction nucleotides: 6. Germline-derived CDR1 and CDR2 are SEHNR and FQNEAQ (reference sequence). This CDR3 reads CASSFTTGEKAFF. The DNA for the CDR3 is TGTGCCAGCAGCTTCACGACAGGGGAAAAAGCTTTCTTT. The whole variable domain, remainder taken from reference TRBV7-9 and TRBJ1-1, is DTGVSQNPRHKITKRGQNVTFRCDPISEHNRLYWYRQTLGQGPEFLTYFQNEAQLEKSRLLSDRFSAERPKGSFSTLEIQRTEQGDSAMYLCASSFTTGEKAFFGQGTRLTVV.

This sequence joins TRBV7-2 and TRBJ1-5; D uncertain. The V end lost 1 base, the J end lost 4 bases, and 8 bases lay between the germline ends. Germline CDR1 SGHTA, CDR2 FQGNSA. CDR3 length: 14 amino acids. Here the CDR3 reads CASSLGSVNQPQHF. In nucleotides, the CDR3 is TGTGCCAGCAGCTTAGGCAGCGTAAATCAGCCCCAGCATTTT.

The chain uses TRBV15 and TRBJ1-2; 9 positions match TRBD1. CDR1 is LNHNV and CDR2 is YYDKDF in the germline V gene (reference sequence). This CDR3 region has 13 residues. The V and J ends lost 4 bases and 5 bases, in that order; junction bases with no gene match: 2. The CDR3 DNA reads as TGTGCCACCAGCAAGGACAGGGGATATGGCTACACCTTC. This gives the protein CATSKDRGYGYTF.

This chain uses TRBV28 with TRBJ1-2; D ambiguous. The CDR3 is 13 amino acids. Trimming removed 1 base at V and 3 bases at J, with 6 bases between. CDR1 is MDHEN, CDR2 SYDVKM, per germline. The CDR3 spells CASSLLGDYGYTF. The CDR3 coding sequence is TGTGCCAGCAGTTTATTGGGAGACTATGGCTACACCTTC.

This chain joins TRBV10-3 and TRBJ2-2, with D perhaps matching TRBD2 (5 bases). This CDR3 region has 11 residues. Trimming stripped 6 bases from V and 6 bases from J, with 5 bases between. Germline values: CDR1 ENHRY, CDR2 SYGVKD. The chain's CDR3 is CAIRGAGELFF. The CDR3 DNA reads TGTGCCATCAGGGGAGCCGGGGAGCTGTTTTTT.